The present T cell receptor beta chain was sequenced within a study of CD8 T cells in ankylosing spondylitis. V was pared by 1 base and J by 1 base, with 4 bases between. The CDR3 spans 12 residues. The germline gives CDR1 DFQATT, CDR2 SNEGSKA (reference sequence). It was by quantitative 5'-RACE with molecular barcodes that TCR beta libraries were made. A single record per CDR3 protein comes from TCRdb applying MiXCR to the 5' RACE reads. The sample has about 88,000 distinct CDR3 sequences, 27% seen once. The chain couples TRBV20-1 to TRBJ1-1; D is unresolved. The sequencing sample was made of blood, either unsorted or a sorted T cell fraction (not recorded which). The origin of this receptor is a male donor with ankylosing spondylitis or in good health (not recorded which). The CDR3 spells CSARAENTEAFF. The CDR3 DNA follows: TGCAGTGCTAGAGCTGAGAACACTGAAGCTTTCTTT.